The entry below gives a single T cell receptor beta chain sequence along with its context. The sample originates from a study of blood T cell repertoires in COVID-19. The CDR3 length is 14 residues. Trimming took off 4 bases at V and 0 bases at J, with 8 bases between the two ends. Germline CDR1 reads MGHRA; CDR2 reads YSYEKL. The data were produced by immunoSEQ multiplex PCR, yet TCRdb's version contains in-frame clones alone and is incomplete. The profile shows roughly 230,000 clones, around 90% of them singletons. This TCR was recovered from a human donor in a cohort sampled during active COVID-19. Sequenced sample: peripheral blood. This chain joins TRBV4-1 and TRBJ2-3; D perhaps matches TRBD2 (5 bases). In DNA, the CDR3 is TGCGCCAGCAGCCCTAGCCAAAGCACAGATACGCAGTATTTT. Translating gives CASSPSQSTDTQYF.